The 11 T cell receptor beta chains given below trace back to one sample, sequenced in a study of blood T cell repertoires in COVID-19. The protocol was immunoSEQ multiplex PCR, while the TCRdb copy is restricted to in-frame clones and leaves out a portion. The data hold 53,000 or so clones, with around 86% observed a single time. Sample: peripheral blood. The receptors shown here come from a man at least 80 years old with acute or convalescent COVID-19.

In DNA form, the CDR3 reads TGTGCCAGCAGATCGGGACTCCTGGCCTACGAGCAGTACTTC. It encodes CASRSGLLAYEQYF. The V and J genes are TRBV6-5 and TRBJ2-7, with D possibly being TRBD2 (6 bases). The CDR3 consists of 14 residues. V shed 6 bases and J shed 2 bases, with 14 bases lying between them. Per the germline V gene, CDR1 is MNHEY and CDR2 is SVGAGI.

This clone was counted only a few times. The CDR3 region is CASSVDEGPYGYTF. The CDR3 bases are TGTGCCAGCAGCGTAGACGAGGGTCCCTATGGCTACACCTTC. The rearrangement links TRBV9 to TRBJ1-2; D gene unclear. Germline lookup yields CDR1 SGDLS and CDR2 YYNGEE. Trimming removed 0 bases from V and 4 bases from J, with 10 bases in between. The CDR3 totals 14 residues.

The chain links TRBV2 to TRBJ2-3; D is perhaps TRBD1 (6 bases). V shed 6 bases and J shed 3 bases, with 16 bases lying between them. The CDR3 is made up of 15 amino acids. Germline lookup yields CDR1 SNHLY and CDR2 FYNNEI. In DNA form, the CDR3 reads TGTGCCAGCAGCGAACAGGGTTTAAGTACAGATACGCAGTATTTT. Protein product: CASSEQGLSTDTQYF.

J is TRBJ1-1 and V is TRBV5-1; D unclear. Trimming took 3 bases from V and 1 from J, leaving 10 bases between them. Looked up from germline, CDR1 is SGHRS and CDR2 is YFSETQ. The CDR3 runs 14 residues. For the CDR3, the DNA is TGCGCCAGCAGCTCAGGTCGCTCGAACACTGAAGCTTTCTTT. Residues: CASSSGRSNTEAFF.

This chain uses TRBV2 with TRBJ1-1; the match to TRBD1 covers 9 bases. The ends lost 6 bases at V and 5 bases at J; junction bases unmatched: 7. This CDR3 comprises 14 residues. Germline assignment: CDR1 SNHLY and CDR2 FYNNEI. CDR3 sequence: CASRFTGGETEAFF. In nucleotides, the CDR3 is TGTGCCAGCAGGTTCACAGGGGGCGAGACTGAAGCTTTCTTT.

V is TRBV2 and J is TRBJ2-1, with 9 bases fitting TRBD2. The CDR3 has 16 residues. Per germline, CDR1 SNHLY and CDR2 FYNNEI. V was pared by 8 bases and J by 10 bases, with 18 bases of the junction left unmatched. The CDR3 loop is CASGPFSGGLQAEQFF. The CDR3, as DNA: TGTGCCAGCGGACCTTTTAGCGGGGGCCTTCAAGCAGAGCAGTTCTTC.

This chain connects TRBV7-2 to TRBJ2-2, with 7 bases that match TRBD1. The V gene end was trimmed by 4 bases and the J gene end by 7 bases; junction bases not matched to a gene: 3. Germline V lookup: CDR1 SGHTA, CDR2 FQGNSA. The CDR3 totals 13 residues. The CDR3 bases are TGTGCCAGCAGCTCGAGGACAGGCGGGGAGCTGTTTTTT. Residues: CASSSRTGGELFF.

This clone was seen more than once but under ten times. The chain recombines TRBV6-5 with TRBJ2-7; D is uncertain. V was clipped by 7 bases and J by 3 bases, with 7 bases between them. Per germline, CDR1 MNHEY and CDR2 SVGAGI. This CDR3 is 11 amino acids long. The CDR3 DNA sequence: TGTGCCAGCACGGGTCTCTACGAGCAGTACTTC. This gives the protein CASTGLYEQYF.

The chain joins TRBV11-3 to TRBJ1-6; 7 bases are shared with TRBD1. This CDR3 spans 16 amino acids. V shed 3 bases and J 10 bases; nucleotides not matched to a gene: 12. Germline CDR1 is SGHNT and CDR2 is YENEEA. CDR3 in amino acids: CASSFRGYRGRSPLHF. The CDR3, as DNA: TGTGCCAGCAGCTTCCGGGGATACAGGGGCCGGTCACCCCTCCACTTT.

This rearrangement joins TRBV11-2 to TRBJ1-1; tentatively, D is TRBD1 (6 bases). The CDR3 sequence is 13 residues long. V was shortened by 8 bases and J by 4 bases, with 14 bases between the two germline ends. From germline, CDR1 is SGHAT and CDR2 FQNNGV. The chain's CDR3 is CASGGAWGTEAFF. The CDR3 region has the DNA TGTGCCAGCGGGGGCGCTTGGGGCACTGAAGCTTTCTTT. The whole variable domain, filled in from reference TRBV11-2 and TRBJ1-1, reads EAGVAQSPRYKIIEKRQSVAFWCNPISGHATLYWYQQILGQGPKLLIQFQNNGVVDDSQLPKDRFSAERLKGVDSTLKIQPAKLEDSAVYLCASGGAWGTEAFFGQGTRLTVV.

CDR3 residues: CSVELANGDTQYF. The CDR3 DNA sequence: TGCAGCGTTGAACTAGCTAACGGTGATACGCAGTATTTT. V and J are TRBV29-1 and TRBJ2-3; a possible D gene is TRBD2 (5 bases). The CDR3 has 13 amino acids. Germline V gene data show CDR1 as SQVTM and CDR2 as ANQGSEA. V was clipped by 2 bases and J by 6 bases, with 12 bases between them.